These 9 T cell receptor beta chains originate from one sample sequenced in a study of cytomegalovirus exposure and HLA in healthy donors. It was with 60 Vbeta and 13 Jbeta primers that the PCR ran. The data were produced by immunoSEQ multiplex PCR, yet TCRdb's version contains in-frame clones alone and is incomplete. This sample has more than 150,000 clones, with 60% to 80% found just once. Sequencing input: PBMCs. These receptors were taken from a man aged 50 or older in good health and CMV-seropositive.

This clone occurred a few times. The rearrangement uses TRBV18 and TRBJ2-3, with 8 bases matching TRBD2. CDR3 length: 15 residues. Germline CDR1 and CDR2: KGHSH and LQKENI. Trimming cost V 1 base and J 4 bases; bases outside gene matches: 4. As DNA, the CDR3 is TGTGCCAGCTCACCACTAGCGGGGACGCCAGATACGCAGTATTTT. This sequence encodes CASSPLAGTPDTQYF.

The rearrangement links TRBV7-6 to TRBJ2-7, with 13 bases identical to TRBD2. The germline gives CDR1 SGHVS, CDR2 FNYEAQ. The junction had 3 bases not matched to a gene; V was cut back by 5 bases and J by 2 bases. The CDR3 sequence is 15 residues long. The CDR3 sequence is CASSRTSGSTYEQYF. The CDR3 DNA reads TGTGCCAGCAGCCGGACTAGCGGGAGTACCTACGAGCAGTACTTC.

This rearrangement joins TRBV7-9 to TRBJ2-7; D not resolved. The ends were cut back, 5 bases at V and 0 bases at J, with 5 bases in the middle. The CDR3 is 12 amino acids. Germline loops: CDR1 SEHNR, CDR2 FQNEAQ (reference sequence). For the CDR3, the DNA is TGTGCCAGCAGCCAAAACTCCTACGAGCAGTACTTC. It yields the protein CASSQNSYEQYF. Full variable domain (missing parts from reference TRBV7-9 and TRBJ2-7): DTGVSQNPRHKITKRGQNVTFRCDPISEHNRLYWYRQTLGQGPEFLTYFQNEAQLEKSRLLSDRFSAERPKGSFSTLEIQRTEQGDSAMYLCASSQNSYEQYFGPGTRLTVT.

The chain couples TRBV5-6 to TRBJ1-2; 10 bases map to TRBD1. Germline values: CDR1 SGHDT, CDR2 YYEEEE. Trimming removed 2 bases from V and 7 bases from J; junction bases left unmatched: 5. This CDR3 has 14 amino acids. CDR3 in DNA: TGTGCCAGCAGCTTCGGGACAGGGGCTACTGGCTACACCTTC. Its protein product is CASSFGTGATGYTF.

The CDR3 region is CASTGTTLSGANVLTF. Written as DNA, the CDR3 is TGTGCCAGCACCGGGACTACCCTCTCTGGGGCCAACGTCCTGACTTTC. The chain uses TRBV2 and TRBJ2-6; TRBD2 agrees at 7 bases. The CDR3 totals 16 residues. Germline assignment: CDR1 SNHLY and CDR2 FYNNEI. Trimming took 7 bases from V and 0 from J; bases not matched to a gene: 6.

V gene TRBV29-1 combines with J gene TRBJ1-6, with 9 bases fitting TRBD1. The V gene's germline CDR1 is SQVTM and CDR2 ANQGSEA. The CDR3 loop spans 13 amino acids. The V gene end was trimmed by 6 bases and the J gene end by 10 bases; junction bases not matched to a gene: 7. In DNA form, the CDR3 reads TGCAGCGTAGAGGACAGGGGAGGATCACCCCTCCACTTT. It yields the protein CSVEDRGGSPLHF.

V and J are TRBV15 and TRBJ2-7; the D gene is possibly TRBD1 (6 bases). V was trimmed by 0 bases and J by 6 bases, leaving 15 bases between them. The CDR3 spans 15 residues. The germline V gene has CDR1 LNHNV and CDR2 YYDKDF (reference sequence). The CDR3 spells CATSRDLGAAGEQYF. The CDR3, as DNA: TGTGCCACCAGCAGAGATTTGGGGGCCGCGGGCGAGCAGTACTTC.

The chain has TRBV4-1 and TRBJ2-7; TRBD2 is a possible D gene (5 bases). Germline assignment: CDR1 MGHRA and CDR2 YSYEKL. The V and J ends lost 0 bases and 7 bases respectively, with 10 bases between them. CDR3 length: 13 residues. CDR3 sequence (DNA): TGCGCCAGCAGCCAAGATCGAGGGTGGGAGCAGTACGTC. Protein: CASSQDRGWEQYV.

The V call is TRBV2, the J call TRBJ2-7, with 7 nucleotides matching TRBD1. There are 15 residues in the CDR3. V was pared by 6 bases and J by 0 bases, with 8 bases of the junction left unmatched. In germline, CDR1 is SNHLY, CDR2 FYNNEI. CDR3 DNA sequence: TGTGCCAGCAGCCCGGTGACAGGGCCCTCCTACGAGCAGTACTTC. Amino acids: CASSPVTGPSYEQYF.